The sequence of this TCR beta chain was determined in a study of regulatory T cells in long-lasting Graves disease. This clonotype was recorded many times. Investigators prepared the TCR beta libraries by applying iRepertoire HTBI primers and Arm-PCR of CDR3 regions. MiXCR, run by TCRdb on the multiplex PCR reads, gives a single entry per CDR3 protein. This sample has about 220,000 distinct CDR3 sequences, with around 17% found just once. Documented time point: newly diagnosed GD, antithyroid drugs for less than 3 months. Construction of the TCR library relied on RNA isolated from PBMCs. The source was peripheral blood mononuclear cells (PBMCs), collected at new diagnosis, from a patient treated with antithyroid drugs. The sequence came from a female donor with Graves disease.

DNA of the CDR3: TGTGCCACCAGCAGAGAGTCGCTAGCAGTGGAGCTGTTTTTT. Its protein product is CATSRESLAVELFF. The chain combines TRBV15 with TRBJ2-2, with a possible D match to TRBD2 (5 bases). The CDR3 runs to 14 residues. V lost 0 bases, J lost 10 bases, and 12 bases lay in between. Germline CDR1 reads LNHNV; CDR2 reads YYDKDF (reference sequence). The full variable domain, completed using reference TRBV15 and TRBJ2-2, is DAMVIQNPRYQVTQFGKPVTLSCSQTLNHNVMYWYQQKSSQAPKLLFHYYDKDFNNEADTPDNFQSRRPNTSFCFLDIRSPGLGDTAMYLCATSRESLAVELFFGEGSRLTVL.